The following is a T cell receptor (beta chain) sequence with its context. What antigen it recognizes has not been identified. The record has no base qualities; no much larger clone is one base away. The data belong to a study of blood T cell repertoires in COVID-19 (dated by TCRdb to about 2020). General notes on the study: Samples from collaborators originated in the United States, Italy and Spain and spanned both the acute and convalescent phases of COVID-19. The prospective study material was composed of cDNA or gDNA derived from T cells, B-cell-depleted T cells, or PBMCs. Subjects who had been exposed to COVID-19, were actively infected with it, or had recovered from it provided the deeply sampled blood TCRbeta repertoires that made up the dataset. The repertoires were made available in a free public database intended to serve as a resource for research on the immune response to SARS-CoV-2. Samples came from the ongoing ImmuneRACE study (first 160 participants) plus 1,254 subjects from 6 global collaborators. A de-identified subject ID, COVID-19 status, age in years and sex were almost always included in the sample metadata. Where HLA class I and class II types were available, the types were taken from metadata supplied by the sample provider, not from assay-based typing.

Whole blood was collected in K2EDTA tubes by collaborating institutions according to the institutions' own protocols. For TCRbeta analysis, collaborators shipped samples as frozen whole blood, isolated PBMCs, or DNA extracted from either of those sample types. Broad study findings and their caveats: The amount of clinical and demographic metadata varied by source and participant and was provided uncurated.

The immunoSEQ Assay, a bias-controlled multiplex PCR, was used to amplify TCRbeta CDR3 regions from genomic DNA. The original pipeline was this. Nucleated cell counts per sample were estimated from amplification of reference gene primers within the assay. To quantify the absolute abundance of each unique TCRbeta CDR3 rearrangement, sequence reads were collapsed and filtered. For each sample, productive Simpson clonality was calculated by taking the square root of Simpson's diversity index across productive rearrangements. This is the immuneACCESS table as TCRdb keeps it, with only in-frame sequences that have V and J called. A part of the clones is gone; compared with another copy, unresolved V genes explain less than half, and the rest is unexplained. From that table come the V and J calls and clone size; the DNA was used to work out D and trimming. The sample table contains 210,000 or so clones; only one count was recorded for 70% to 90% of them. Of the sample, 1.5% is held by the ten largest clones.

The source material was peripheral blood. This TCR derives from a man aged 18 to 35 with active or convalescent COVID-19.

The CDR3 loop reads CASSLVVGFSGELFF. The sequenced DNA is TGTGCCAGCAGCTTAGTGGTCGGGTTCAGCGGGGAGCTGTTTTTT. The rearrangement joined TRBV11-2 to TRBJ2-2, with no confident D gene call. CDR1 is given as SGHAT and CDR2 as FQNNGV, both from the germline V gene. V is cut by 1 base and J by 7 bases, and the space between the germline ends is 13 bases. The CDR3 sequence holds 15 residues, the cysteine and phenylalanine included. CDR3 DNA is the only sequence kept; it has 45 bases, read in frame from the first base. Extended through the reference TRBV11-2 and TRBJ2-2 proteins, this CDR3 yields the full variable domain: EAGVAQSPRYKIIEKRQSVAFWCNPISGHATLYWYQQILGQGPKLLIQFQNNGVVDDSQLPKDRFSAERLKGVDSTLKIQPAKLEDSAVYLCASSLVVGFSGELFFGEGSRLTVL.